This entry lists 10 T cell receptor beta chains sequenced from one sample in a study of CD8 T cells in Susac syndrome. Random hexamers were used to reverse transcribe an amount of roughly 0.5 to 1 ug RNA. TCRdb analysed the immunoSEQ multiplex PCR reads with MiXCR anew, one entry per CDR3 protein. The sample comprises some 190,000 distinct CDR3 sequences, around 96% of which are singletons, and over 0.08% rests with the top ten. Sequenced sample: CD4+ T cells from PBMCs. Receptors originate from a human donor in good health.

The chain combines TRBV20-1 with TRBJ2-2; 11 nucleotides match TRBD2. The CDR3 loop spans 17 amino acids. Trimming at V came to 0 bases and at J to 4 bases, leaving 7 bases not matched to a gene. Germline CDR1 and CDR2: DFQATT and SNEGSKA (reference sequence). The CDR3 nucleotides read TGCAGTGCTAGAGACCTTAGACTAGCGGGACCCACCGGGGAGCTGTTTTTT. It specifies CSARDLRLAGPTGELFF.

The rearrangement links TRBV19 to TRBJ2-1, with TRBD2 matching over 8 bases. The germline CDR1 and CDR2 sequences are LNHDA and SQIVND (reference sequence). The CDR3 totals 14 residues. The ends lost 5 bases at V and 4 bases at J; junction bases unmatched: 4. The CDR3 sequence is CASSPSGSYNEQFF. The DNA of the CDR3 is TGTGCCAGTAGTCCCAGCGGGAGTTACAATGAGCAGTTCTTC.

The chain links TRBV12-3 or TRBV12-4 to TRBJ1-4; no firm D call. The V end was cut by 2 bases, the J end by 7 bases, with 11 bases between. This CDR3 is 14 amino acids long. The CDR3 spells CASSLTGEGEKLFF. For the CDR3, the DNA is TGTGCCAGCAGTTTAACTGGCGAGGGTGAAAAACTGTTTTTT.

The gene calls are TRBV7-9 and TRBJ1-1; no firm D call. This CDR3 is built from 13 residues. Trimming stripped 2 bases from V and 5 bases from J, with 9 bases between. Per germline, CDR1 SEHNR and CDR2 FQNEAQ (reference sequence). The DNA of the CDR3 is TGTGCCAGCAGCTTAAACAGCCCGACTGAAGCTTTCTTT. Its protein product is CASSLNSPTEAFF.

In its sample, this clonotype was seen a few times. The chain has TRBV3-1 and TRBJ2-7, with 7 bases aligning to TRBD2. The CDR3 has 13 residues. Losses at the gene ends were 4 bases for V and 2 bases for J; bases not matched to a gene: 2. Germline V lookup: CDR1 LGHDT, CDR2 YNNKEL (reference sequence). The CDR3 is CASSRSGTYEQYF. In DNA form, the CDR3 reads TGTGCCAGCAGCCGCAGCGGGACCTACGAGCAGTACTTC.

The rearrangement joins TRBV6-2 or TRBV6-3 to TRBJ2-1; D is unresolved. V was cut by 2 bases and J by 9 bases, with 11 bases left in between. The CDR3 is 13 amino acids. Germline V gene lookup returns CDR1 MNHEY and CDR2 SVGEGT. The CDR3 here is CASSYGSGPEQFF. The CDR3 region has the DNA TGTGCCAGCAGTTACGGCTCTGGACCTGAGCAGTTCTTC.

The chain joins TRBV20-1 to TRBJ2-3, with 9 bases aligning to TRBD2. With 5 bases clipped from V and 0 bases from J, the junction kept 9 bases outside the gene matches. The CDR3 totals 16 residues. Germline CDR1 and CDR2: DFQATT and SNEGSKA (reference sequence). The chain's CDR3 is CSAALRREGSTDTQYF. The DNA of the CDR3 is TGCAGTGCTGCTCTCCGGCGGGAGGGTAGCACAGATACGCAGTATTTT.

This chain links TRBV3-1 with TRBJ2-5; D may correspond to TRBD1 or TRBD2 (6 bases each). CDR3 length equals 14 residues. In germline, CDR1 is LGHDT, CDR2 YNNKEL (reference sequence). Trimming pared 1 base from V and 7 bases from J, leaving 13 bases between. The CDR3 loop reads CASSQGGEGGTQYF. The CDR3 DNA follows: TGTGCCAGCAGCCAAGGAGGAGAGGGGGGGACCCAGTACTTC.

The chain is built from TRBV20-1 and TRBJ2-1, with TRBD2 matching over 11 bases. The V gene end was trimmed by 8 bases and the J gene end by 9 bases; junction bases not matched to a gene: 9. The CDR3 loop spans 13 amino acids. From germline, CDR1 is DFQATT and CDR2 SNEGSKA (reference sequence). This CDR3 reads CSRTSGSSIEQFF. The CDR3 DNA sequence: TGCAGTAGAACTAGCGGGAGTAGTATTGAGCAGTTCTTC.

This clonotype was observed a single time. This chain uses TRBV6-5 with TRBJ2-7; 9 bases agree with TRBD2. The CDR3 is made up of 15 amino acids. V lost 8 bases and J lost 7; bases outside the gene matches: 15. In germline, CDR1 is MNHEY, CDR2 SVGAGI. The CDR3 sequence: CASGLRVAGVGEQYF. CDR3 DNA sequence: TGTGCCAGCGGCCTGAGGGTAGCGGGAGTAGGGGAGCAGTACTTC.